This T cell receptor beta chain originates from a study of beta chain features in type 1 diabetes. Overall study context: Over all samples combined, 90 million to 140 million sorted cells were examined.

CD45RO/CCR7/CD25/CD127/CD95/CD27 separated CD4+ naive, central memory, regulatory and stem cell-like memory cells by sorting. Germline CDR1 is SNHLY and CDR2 is FYNNEI. The CDR3 length is 13 residues. In the case of this clone: No antigen is known for it. One junction end disagrees with the germline gene, perhaps due to a read error.

Study results and caveats: All four CD4+ subsets from Type 1 diabetes patients carried moderately but significantly shorter TCRB CDR3s. Patients' naive, central memory and Treg TCRB repertoires seemed closer to one another than those of healthy donors.

TCRB transcripts that were expressed got sequenced, as all of the isolated RNA had been reverse transcribed. Several million reads was the average for naive, central memory and regulatory T cell samples. The method was immunoSEQ multiplex PCR; TCRdb's version includes in-frame clones alone and lacks a portion of them. The sample contains 630,000 or so clones, about 14% of which appear only once. The sample was naive CD4+ T cells from blood. This rearrangement joins TRBV2 to TRBJ1-1, with a weak D call TRBD1 (6 bases). This clonotype was obtained from a young man with type 1 diabetes. The CDR3 sequence: CASSEIGGAEGFF. DNA for the CDR3: TGTGCCAGCAGTGAAATTGGGGGGGCAGAAGGTTTCTTT.